This entry features one T cell receptor (beta chain) sequence. Antigen: not known. The source of the sample is a study of identical twins. Whole-study results and caveats: Modeled out-of-frame TCR alpha sharing in monozygotic twins fell below observed levels.

Unique molecular identifiers were present on the cDNA, which also gained a universal primer site by template switching. From the 5' RACE reads, TCRdb called clonotypes with MiXCR, one entry per CDR3 protein. Among about 570,000 distinct CDR3 sequences listed, just under 10% were seen once. Healthy Caucasians supplied all donations. V trimming: 3 bases; J trimming: 7 bases; junction bases outside the gene matches: 9. This CDR3 has 15 residues. These data were likewise used in another study, on yellow fever vaccine responses in identical twins.

The V gene is TRBV12-3 or TRBV12-4, the J gene TRBJ2-1; 7 bases align to TRBD2. Sequenced material: PBMCs. The sequence derives from a woman between 18 and 29 years old in good health. The CDR3, as DNA: TGTGCCAGCAGTTTGGTGCTAGCGGTTGGGAATGAGCAGTTCTTC. It is translated as CASSLVLAVGNEQFF.